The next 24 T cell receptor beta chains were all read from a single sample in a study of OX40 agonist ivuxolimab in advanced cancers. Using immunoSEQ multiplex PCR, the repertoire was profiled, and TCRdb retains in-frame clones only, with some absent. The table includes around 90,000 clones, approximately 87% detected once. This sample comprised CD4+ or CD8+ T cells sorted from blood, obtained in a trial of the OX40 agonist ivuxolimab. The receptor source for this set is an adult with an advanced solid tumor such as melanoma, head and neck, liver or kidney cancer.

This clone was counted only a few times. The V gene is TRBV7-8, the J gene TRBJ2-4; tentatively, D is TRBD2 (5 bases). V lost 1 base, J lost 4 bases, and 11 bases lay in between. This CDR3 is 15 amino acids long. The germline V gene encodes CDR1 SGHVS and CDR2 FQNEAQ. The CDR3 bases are TGTGCCAGCAGCTTAGGAGGGCAGGAGAAAAACATTCAGTACTTC. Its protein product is CASSLGGQEKNIQYF.

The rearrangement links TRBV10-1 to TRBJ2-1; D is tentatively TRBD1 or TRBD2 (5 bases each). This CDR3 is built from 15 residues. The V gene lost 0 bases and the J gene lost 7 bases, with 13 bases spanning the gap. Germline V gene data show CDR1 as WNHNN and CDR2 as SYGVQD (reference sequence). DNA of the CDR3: TGCGCCAGCAGTGAGTCGGGACGGGTTCGAAATGAGCAGTTCTTC. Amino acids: CASSESGRVRNEQFF.

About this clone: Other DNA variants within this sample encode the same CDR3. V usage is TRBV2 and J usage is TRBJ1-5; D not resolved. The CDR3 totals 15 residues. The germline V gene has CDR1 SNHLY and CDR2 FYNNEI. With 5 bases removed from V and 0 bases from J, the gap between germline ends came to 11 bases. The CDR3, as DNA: TGTGCCAGCAGTCCGACCGGTAATAGCAATCAGCCCCAGCATTTT. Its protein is CASSPTGNSNQPQHF.

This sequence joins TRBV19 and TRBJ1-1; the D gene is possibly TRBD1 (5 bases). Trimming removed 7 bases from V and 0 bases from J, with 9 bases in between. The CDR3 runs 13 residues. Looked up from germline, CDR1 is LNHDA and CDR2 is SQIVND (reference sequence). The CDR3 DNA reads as TGTGCCAGTACTCGGACATTGAACACTGAAGCTTTCTTT. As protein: CASTRTLNTEAFF.

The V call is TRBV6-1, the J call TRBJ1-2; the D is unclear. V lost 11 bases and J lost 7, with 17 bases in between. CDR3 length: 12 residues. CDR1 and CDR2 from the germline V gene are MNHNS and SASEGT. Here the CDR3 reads CAGLRGKGGYTF. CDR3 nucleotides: TGTGCCGGCCTAAGAGGGAAGGGTGGCTACACCTTC.

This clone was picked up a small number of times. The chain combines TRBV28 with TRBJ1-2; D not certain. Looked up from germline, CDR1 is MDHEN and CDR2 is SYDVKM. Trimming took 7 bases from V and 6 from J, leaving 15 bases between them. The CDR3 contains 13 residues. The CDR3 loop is CASMGDGDHGYTF. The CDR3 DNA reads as TGTGCCAGCATGGGCGACGGGGATCATGGCTACACCTTC.

DNA for the CDR3: TGTGCCAGTAGTCTCGACAGGGATCTAGGAGGCTACACCTTC. Translated: CASSLDRDLGGYTF. The genes are TRBV19 and TRBJ1-2; TRBD1 aligns across 7 bases. The germline gives CDR1 LNHDA, CDR2 SQIVND (reference sequence). V was pared by 5 bases and J by 8 bases, with 11 bases of the junction left unmatched. The CDR3 has 14 amino acids.

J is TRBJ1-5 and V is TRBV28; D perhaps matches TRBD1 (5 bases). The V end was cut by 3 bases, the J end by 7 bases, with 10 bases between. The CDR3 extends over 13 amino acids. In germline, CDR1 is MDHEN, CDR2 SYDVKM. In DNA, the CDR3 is TGTGCCAGCAGTTTGTTGGGGGACCAGCCCCAGCATTTT. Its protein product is CASSLLGDQPQHF. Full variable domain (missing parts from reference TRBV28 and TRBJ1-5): DVKVTQSSRYLVKRTGEKVFLECVQDMDHENMFWYRQDPGLGLRLIYFSYDVKMKEKGDIPEGYSVSREKKERFSLILESASTNQTSMYLCASSLLGDQPQHFGDGTRLSIL.

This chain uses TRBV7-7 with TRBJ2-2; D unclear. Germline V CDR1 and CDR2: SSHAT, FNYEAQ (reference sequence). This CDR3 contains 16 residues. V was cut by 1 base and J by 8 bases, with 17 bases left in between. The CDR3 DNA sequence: TGTGCCAGCAGCTTAGGTCGGTTGGCCTCGGGTGGGGAGCTGTTTTTT. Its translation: CASSLGRLASGGELFF. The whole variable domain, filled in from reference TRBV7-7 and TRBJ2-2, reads GAGVSQSPRYKVTKRGQDVTLRCDPISSHATLYWYQQALGQGPEFLTYFNYEAQPDKSGLPSDRFSAERPEGSISTLTIQRTEQRDSAMYRCASSLGRLASGGELFFGEGSRLTVL.

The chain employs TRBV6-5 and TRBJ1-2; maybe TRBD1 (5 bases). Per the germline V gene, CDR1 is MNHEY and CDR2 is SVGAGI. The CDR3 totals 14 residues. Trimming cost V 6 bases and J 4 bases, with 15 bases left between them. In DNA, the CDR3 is TGTGCCAGCAGCGTAGCCCAGGGCCCCTATGGCTACACCTTC. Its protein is CASSVAQGPYGYTF.

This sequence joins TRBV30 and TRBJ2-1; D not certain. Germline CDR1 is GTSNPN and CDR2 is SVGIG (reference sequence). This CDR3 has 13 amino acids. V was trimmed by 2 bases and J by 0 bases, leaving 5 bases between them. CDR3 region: CAWSPSSYNEQFF. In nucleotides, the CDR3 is TGTGCCTGGAGTCCGAGCTCCTACAATGAGCAGTTCTTC.

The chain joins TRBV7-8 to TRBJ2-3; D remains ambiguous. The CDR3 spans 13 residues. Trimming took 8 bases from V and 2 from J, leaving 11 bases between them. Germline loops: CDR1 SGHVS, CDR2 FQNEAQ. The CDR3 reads CASGGSSTDTQYF. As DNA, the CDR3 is TGTGCCAGCGGTGGGTCTTCCACAGATACGCAGTATTTT.

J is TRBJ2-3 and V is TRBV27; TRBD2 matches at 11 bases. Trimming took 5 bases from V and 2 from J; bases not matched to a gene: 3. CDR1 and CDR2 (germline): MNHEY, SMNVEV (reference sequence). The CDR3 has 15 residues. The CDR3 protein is CASSISGRDTDTQYF. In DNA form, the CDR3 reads TGTGCCAGCAGTATTAGCGGGAGGGACACAGATACGCAGTATTTT.

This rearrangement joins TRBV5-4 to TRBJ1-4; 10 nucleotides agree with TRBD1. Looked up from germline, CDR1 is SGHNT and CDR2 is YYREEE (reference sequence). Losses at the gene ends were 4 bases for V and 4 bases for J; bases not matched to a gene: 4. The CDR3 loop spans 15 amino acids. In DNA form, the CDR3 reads TGTGCCAGCAGCCTGGGACAGGGGATTAATGAAAAACTGTTTTTT. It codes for CASSLGQGINEKLFF. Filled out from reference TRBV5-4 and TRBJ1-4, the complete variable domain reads ETGVTQSPTHLIKTRGQQVTLRCSSQSGHNTVSWYQQALGQGPQFIFQYYREEENGRGNFPPRFSGLQFPNYSSELNVNALELDDSALYLCASSLGQGINEKLFFGSGTQLSVL.

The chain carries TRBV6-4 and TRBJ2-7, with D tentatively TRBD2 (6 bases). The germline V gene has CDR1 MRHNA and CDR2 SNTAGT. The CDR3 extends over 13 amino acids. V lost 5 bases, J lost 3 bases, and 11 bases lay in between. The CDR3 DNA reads TGTGCCAGCAGTCTGGAGGGCGGCTACGAGCAGTACTTC. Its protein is CASSLEGGYEQYF.

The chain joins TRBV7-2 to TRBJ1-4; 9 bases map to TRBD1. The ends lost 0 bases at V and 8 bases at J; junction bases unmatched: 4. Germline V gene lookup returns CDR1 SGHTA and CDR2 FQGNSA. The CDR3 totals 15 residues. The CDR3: CASSLAVTGGEKLFF. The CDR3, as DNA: TGTGCCAGCAGCTTAGCGGTGACAGGGGGGGAAAAACTGTTTTTT.

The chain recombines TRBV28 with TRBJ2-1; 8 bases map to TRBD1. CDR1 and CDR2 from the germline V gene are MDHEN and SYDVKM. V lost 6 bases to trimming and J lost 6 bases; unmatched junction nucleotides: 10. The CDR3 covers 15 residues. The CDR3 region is CASRLTGQGFNEQFF. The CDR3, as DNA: TGTGCCAGCAGACTCACTGGACAGGGCTTCAATGAGCAGTTCTTC.

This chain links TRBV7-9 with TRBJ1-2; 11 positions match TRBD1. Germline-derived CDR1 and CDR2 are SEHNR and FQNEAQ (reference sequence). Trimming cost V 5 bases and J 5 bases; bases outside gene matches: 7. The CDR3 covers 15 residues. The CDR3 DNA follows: TGTGCCAGCAGCCTCCCGGACAGGGGGCTTTATGGCTACACCTTC. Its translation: CASSLPDRGLYGYTF. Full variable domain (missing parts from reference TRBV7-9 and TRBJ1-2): DTGVSQNPRHKITKRGQNVTFRCDPISEHNRLYWYRQTLGQGPEFLTYFQNEAQLEKSRLLSDRFSAERPKGSFSTLEIQRTEQGDSAMYLCASSLPDRGLYGYTFGSGTRLTVV.

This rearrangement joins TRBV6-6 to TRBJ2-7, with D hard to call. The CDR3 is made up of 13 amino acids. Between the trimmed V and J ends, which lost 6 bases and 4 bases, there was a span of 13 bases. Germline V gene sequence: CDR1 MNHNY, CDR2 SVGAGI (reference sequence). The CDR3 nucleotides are TGTGCCAGCAGGCGCTCCAGCCAATACGAGCAGTACTTC. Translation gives CASRRSSQYEQYF.

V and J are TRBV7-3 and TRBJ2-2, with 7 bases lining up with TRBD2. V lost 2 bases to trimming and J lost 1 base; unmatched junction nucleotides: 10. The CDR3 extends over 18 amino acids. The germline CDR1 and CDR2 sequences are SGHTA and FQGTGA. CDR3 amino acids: CASSLDSAGAVNTGELFF. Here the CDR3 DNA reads TGTGCCAGCAGCTTAGACTCCGCGGGAGCCGTGAACACCGGGGAGCTGTTTTTT.

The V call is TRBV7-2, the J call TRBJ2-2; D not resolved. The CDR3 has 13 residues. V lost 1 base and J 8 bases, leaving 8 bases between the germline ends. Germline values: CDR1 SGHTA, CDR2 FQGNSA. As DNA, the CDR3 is TGTGCCAGCAGCTTAGGACCTACGGGGGAGCTGTTTTTT. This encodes CASSLGPTGELFF. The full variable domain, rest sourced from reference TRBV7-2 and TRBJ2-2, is GAGVSQSPSNKVTEKGKDVELRCDPISGHTALYWYRQSLGQGLEFLIYFQGNSAPDKSGLPSDRFSAERTGGSVSTLTIQRTQQEDSAVYLCASSLGPTGELFFGEGSRLTVL.

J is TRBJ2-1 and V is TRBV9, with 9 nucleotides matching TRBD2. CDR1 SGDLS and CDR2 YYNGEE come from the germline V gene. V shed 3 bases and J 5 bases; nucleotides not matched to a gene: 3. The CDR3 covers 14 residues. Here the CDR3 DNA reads TGTGCCAGCAGCGGGACTAGCGCTGACAATGAGCAGTTCTTC. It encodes CASSGTSADNEQFF.

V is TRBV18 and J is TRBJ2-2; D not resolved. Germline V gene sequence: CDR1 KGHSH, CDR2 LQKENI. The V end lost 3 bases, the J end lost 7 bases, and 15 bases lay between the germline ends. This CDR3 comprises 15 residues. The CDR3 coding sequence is TGTGCCAGCTCACCTCTCGATCTCCCGGGCGGGGAGCTGTTTTTT. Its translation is CASSPLDLPGGELFF.

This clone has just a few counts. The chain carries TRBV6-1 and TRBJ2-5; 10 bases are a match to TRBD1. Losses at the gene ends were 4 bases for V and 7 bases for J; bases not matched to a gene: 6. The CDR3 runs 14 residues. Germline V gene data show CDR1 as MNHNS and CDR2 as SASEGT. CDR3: CASSVPGQGPTQYF. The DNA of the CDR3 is TGTGCCAGCAGTGTCCCGGGACAGGGGCCGACCCAGTACTTC.